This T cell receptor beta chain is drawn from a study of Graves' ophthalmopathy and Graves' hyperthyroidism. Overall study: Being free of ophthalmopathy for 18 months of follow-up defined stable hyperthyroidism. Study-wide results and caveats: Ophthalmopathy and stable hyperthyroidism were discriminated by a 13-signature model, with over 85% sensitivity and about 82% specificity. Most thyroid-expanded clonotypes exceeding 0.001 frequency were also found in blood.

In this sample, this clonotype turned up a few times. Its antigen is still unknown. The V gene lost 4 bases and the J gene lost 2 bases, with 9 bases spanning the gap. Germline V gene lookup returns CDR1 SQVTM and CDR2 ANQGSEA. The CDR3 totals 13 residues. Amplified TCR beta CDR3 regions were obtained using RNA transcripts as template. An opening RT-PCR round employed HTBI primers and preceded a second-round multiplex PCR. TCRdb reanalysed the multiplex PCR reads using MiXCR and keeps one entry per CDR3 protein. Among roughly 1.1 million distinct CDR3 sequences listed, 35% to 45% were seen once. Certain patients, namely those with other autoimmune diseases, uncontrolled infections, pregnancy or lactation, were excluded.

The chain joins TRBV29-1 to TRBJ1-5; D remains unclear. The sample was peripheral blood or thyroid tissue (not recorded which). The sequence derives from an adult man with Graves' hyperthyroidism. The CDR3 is CSVGENRNQPQHF. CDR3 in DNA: TGCAGCGTTGGGGAGAATCGCAATCAGCCCCAGCATTTT.